A single sample gave rise to the 17 T cell receptor beta chains below, sequenced in a study of blood T cells in healthy people across ages. The second PCR ran roughly 7 to 12 cycles with a sample-barcoded 5' primer and J-beta primers. TCRdb itself ran the 5' RACE reads through MiXCR, one entry per CDR3 protein. The table shows some 1.5 million distinct CDR3 sequences, with 28% occurring only once. The sequenced material came from blood. These receptors came from a woman aged 25 to 39 in good health.

V and J are TRBV29-1 and TRBJ2-7; either TRBD1 or TRBD2 may supply D (5 bases each). The J call may be in error: the DNA end matches TRBJ2-5 better. This CDR3 spans 12 amino acids. From germline, CDR1 is SQVTM and CDR2 ANQGSEA. The CDR3 loop reads CSAGDGRETQYF. The CDR3 coding sequence is TGCAGCGCCGGGGACGGTCGTGAGACCCAGTACTTC.

The chain couples TRBV20-1 to TRBJ2-1; tentatively, D is TRBD2 (6 bases). Between the trimmed V and J ends, which lost 5 bases and 7 bases, there was a span of 21 bases. Germline V gives CDR1 DFQATT, CDR2 SNEGSKA (reference sequence). The CDR3 runs to 15 residues. The CDR3 DNA is TGCAGTGCTCCCCGACTAGTCCGGCGCCTTAATGAGCAGTTCTTC. Protein: CSAPRLVRRLNEQFF.

DNA for the CDR3: TGTGCCAGCAGCCGGGACGGGTCCGAGCAGTACTTC. This sequence encodes CASSRDGSEQYF. The genes are TRBV6-5 and TRBJ2-7; D could derive from TRBD1 or TRBD2 (5 bases each). This CDR3 comprises 12 residues. Germline V gene data show CDR1 as MNHEY and CDR2 as SVGAGI. V was trimmed by 6 bases and J by 6 bases, leaving 12 bases between them.

The chain links TRBV5-5 to TRBJ2-1, with 10 nucleotides matching TRBD2. J was trimmed by 8 bases and V by 7 bases; bases with no gene match: 6. This CDR3 comprises 13 residues. Germline CDR1 and CDR2: SGHKS and YYEKEE (reference sequence). The CDR3 DNA follows: TGTGCCAGCGGACTAGCGGAGTACTATGAGCAGTTCTTC. Translation gives CASGLAEYYEQFF.

The chain couples TRBV7-9 to TRBJ2-2; a possible D gene is TRBD2 (5 bases). Trimming left V 2 bases short and J 4 bases short, with 11 bases between. Germline values: CDR1 SEHNR, CDR2 FQNEAQ (reference sequence). CDR3 length equals 15 residues. CDR3 nucleotide sequence: TGTGCCAGCAGCTTATTAGCGACGGGCACCGGGGAGCTGTTTTTT. This sequence encodes CASSLLATGTGELFF.

This sequence joins TRBV2 and TRBJ2-5; weak D call: TRBD2 (6 bases). The CDR3 has 16 amino acids. Per the germline V gene, CDR1 is SNHLY and CDR2 is FYNNEI. V lost 3 bases, J lost 11 bases, and 25 bases lay in between. DNA of the CDR3: TGTGCCAGCAGTGATGAGGGGCGGGGAGAGAACAATGAGCAGTACTTC. Encoded protein: CASSDEGRGENNEQYF.

This clonotype occurred a few times. The V call is TRBV10-3, the J call TRBJ1-1; tentative D call: TRBD1 (5 bases). V was clipped by 6 bases and J by 4 bases, with 12 bases between them. Germline V gives CDR1 ENHRY, CDR2 SYGVKD. CDR3 length equals 13 residues. The CDR3 sequence: CAISQSGTTEAFF. The CDR3 nucleotides read TGTGCCATCAGCCAGTCAGGGACCACTGAAGCTTTCTTT.

The gene calls are TRBV7-3 and TRBJ2-1; 8 positions match TRBD2. V lost 4 bases to trimming and J lost 7 bases; unmatched junction nucleotides: 9. CDR1 and CDR2 (germline): SGHTA, FQGTGA. This CDR3 has 15 amino acids. The CDR3 sequence is CASSSLRGGSNEQFF. DNA of the CDR3: TGTGCCAGCAGCTCTCTCCGCGGGGGGTCTAATGAGCAGTTCTTC.

This chain links TRBV7-9 with TRBJ2-5, with D perhaps given as TRBD1 or TRBD2 (5 bases each). The assigned J gene may be wrong: the sequence end matches TRBJ2-7 better. CDR1 and CDR2 (germline): SEHNR, FQNEAQ (reference sequence). The length of the CDR3 is 15 residues. CDR3 coding DNA: TGTGCCAGCAGCCCCCGGGGCCAATCTAGGGACGAGCAGTACTTC. This codes for CASSPRGQSRDEQYF.

Comment on this clonotype: The junction does not match germline at one end; this may be a read error. The rearrangement uses TRBV7-9 and TRBJ1-2; D is unclear. The CDR3 runs to 12 residues. CDR1 SEHNR and CDR2 FQNEAQ come from the germline V gene (reference sequence). The CDR3 DNA reads TGTGTCAGCAGCTCCGACGAACGGGGCTACACCTTC. Its protein product is CVSSSDERGYTF.

This clonotype was seen at least ten times. The rearrangement links TRBV6-1 to TRBJ2-6, with a tentative D call TRBD1 (6 bases). The CDR3 is 16 residues long. Trimming pared 11 bases from V and 4 bases from J, leaving 21 bases between. In germline, CDR1 is MNHNS, CDR2 SASEGT. In DNA form, the CDR3 reads TGTGCCTGTACCGGGTTGGGGGCAGCCGGGGCCAACGTCCTGACTTTC. The encoded protein is CACTGLGAAGANVLTF.

Written as DNA, the CDR3 is TGTGCCAGCAGCCCCGGACTAGCGGGGGACCTGAGCGAGCAGTACTTC. The encoded protein is CASSPGLAGDLSEQYF. This chain uses TRBV5-6 with TRBJ2-7, with 13 bases matching TRBD2. The V segment lost 4 bases and the J segment 6 bases; nucleotides outside the gene matches: 10. The CDR3 covers 16 residues. Looked up from germline, CDR1 is SGHDT and CDR2 is YYEEEE.

Turning to this clonotype: It may be a read error: a sequence one base away is much more abundant. V is TRBV29-1 and J is TRBJ1-1; no firm D call. The CDR3 sequence is 13 residues long. Germline lookup yields CDR1 SQVTM and CDR2 ANQGSEA. The CDR3 here is CGVLPLAPSEAFF. The CDR3 region has the DNA TGCGGCGTTTTGCCTTTAGCCCCATCTGAAGCTTTCTTT.

A word on this clonotype: A junction boundary mismatches the germline segment, possibly from a read error. The chain carries TRBV28 and TRBJ1-4, with 7 bases that match TRBD1. Germline V gives CDR1 MDHEN, CDR2 SYDVKM. The CDR3 consists of 14 residues. CDR3 residues: CASSNRDRNEILFF. DNA of the CDR3: TGTGCCAGCAGTAACCGGGACAGAAATGAAATACTGTTTTTT.

This clonotype was observed a few times. The CDR3 DNA reads as TGCAGTGCTAGAGTGGGCAGTTCCAATGAGCAGTTCTTC. Its translation: CSARVGSSNEQFF. The chain couples TRBV20-1 to TRBJ2-1; D is undetermined. The CDR3 extends over 13 amino acids. Looked up from germline, CDR1 is DFQATT and CDR2 is SNEGSKA (reference sequence). The V end was cut by 1 base, the J end by 6 bases, with 10 bases between.

This clonotype was observed a handful of times. The rearrangement uses TRBV9 and TRBJ1-6; D may be TRBD1 (6 bases). Trimming shortened V by 4 bases and J by 2 bases, and 13 bases separated the two germline ends. The CDR3 runs 16 residues. CDR1 SGDLS and CDR2 YYNGEE come from the germline V gene. The DNA for the CDR3 is TGTGCCAGCAGCACCGAGGGGGAACCCTATAATTCACCCCTCCACTTT. As protein: CASSTEGEPYNSPLHF.

Only a few counts were recorded for this clonotype. The V and J genes are TRBV28 and TRBJ2-3; perhaps D is TRBD1 or TRBD2 (5 bases each). Trimming removed 3 bases at V and 6 bases at J, with 19 bases between. CDR3 length: 16 amino acids. Germline CDR1 is MDHEN and CDR2 is SYDVKM. CDR3 in amino acids: CASSLWGLGTSDTQYF. The DNA of the CDR3 is TGTGCCAGCAGTTTGTGGGGGTTGGGGACCAGCGATACGCAGTATTTT.